The 17 T cell receptor beta chains given below trace back to one sample, sequenced in a study of CD8 T cells in ankylosing spondylitis. Findings of the study overall: Characteristic of ankylosing spondylitis blood, it appeared, was a TCR beta motif comprising several highly homologous variants.

Each CDR3 protein gets one entry after TCRdb re-called the 5' RACE reads with MiXCR. The table lists around 490,000 distinct CDR3 sequences, roughly 5% of them singletons. For these TCRs, the target antigens are not known. Input material: blood, either unsorted or a sorted T cell fraction (not recorded which). The receptors were gathered from a male donor with ankylosing spondylitis.

This clonotype came up many times. The chain recombines TRBV9 with TRBJ2-2; D not resolved. The CDR3 totals 14 residues. V was pared by 0 bases and J by 4 bases, with 7 bases between. In germline, CDR1 is SGDLS, CDR2 YYNGEE. DNA of the CDR3: TGTGCCAGCAGCGTAGTTCCGGGCACCGGGGAGCTGTTTTTT. Translation: CASSVVPGTGELFF.

The table lists this clonotype with many counts. This sequence joins TRBV9 and TRBJ2-5; D not certain. The germline V and J ends were trimmed by 0 bases and 4 bases, with 7 bases remaining between them. This CDR3 is 13 amino acids long. The germline CDR1 and CDR2 sequences are SGDLS and YYNGEE. In DNA form, the CDR3 reads TGTGCCAGCAGCGTAGGACACCTAGAGACCCAGTACTTC. Translation: CASSVGHLETQYF.

This CDR3 is CASSARRPGNNEKLFF. The CDR3 DNA reads as TGTGCCAGCAGCGCCAGACGCCCAGGGAATAATGAAAAACTGTTTTTT. The chain has TRBV9 and TRBJ1-4; D might be TRBD1 (5 bases). V lost 3 bases to trimming and J lost 4 bases, with 16 bases between them. This CDR3 region has 16 residues. Germline values: CDR1 SGDLS, CDR2 YYNGEE.

This clonotype was detected many times. The V call is TRBV24-1, the J call TRBJ2-5; 9 positions match TRBD2. Germline CDR1 reads KGHDR; CDR2 reads SFDVKD. V lost 7 bases and J lost 2; bases outside the gene matches: 7. The CDR3 covers 15 residues. In DNA form, the CDR3 reads TGTGCCACCAGCGCGGGGCTAGCGGGACAAGAGACCCAGTACTTC. Translating it yields CATSAGLAGQETQYF.

The chain couples TRBV7-3 to TRBJ2-3; a possible D gene is TRBD2 (5 bases). The V end lost 3 bases, the J end lost 6 bases, and 10 bases lay between the germline ends. The germline gives CDR1 SGHTA, CDR2 FQGTGA. The CDR3 covers 13 residues. Here the CDR3 DNA reads TGTGCCAGCAGCTTCACACCGGGGGATACGCAGTATTTT. Translated, it gives CASSFTPGDTQYF.

This clonotype was picked up many times. The rearrangement links TRBV7-8 to TRBJ2-3, with 8 bases identical to TRBD2. The CDR3 totals 13 residues. Germline trimming cut 8 bases from V and 1 base from J; bases unmatched to any gene: 2. Looked up from germline, CDR1 is SGHVS and CDR2 is FQNEAQ. The CDR3 sequence is CASGAGGTDTQYF. Written as DNA, the CDR3 is TGTGCCAGCGGAGCGGGGGGCACAGATACGCAGTATTTT. The entire variable domain, with the rest obtained from reference TRBV7-8 and TRBJ2-3, is as follows: GAGVSQSPRYKVAKRGQDVALRCDPISGHVSLFWYQQALGQGPEFLTYFQNEAQLDKSGLPSDRFFAERPEGSVSTLKIQRTQQEDSAVYLCASGAGGTDTQYFGPGTRLTVL.

The V call is TRBV20-1, the J call TRBJ2-3; TRBD1 agrees at 9 bases. V shed 1 base and J 5 bases; nucleotides not matched to a gene: 4. The CDR3 covers 14 residues. Per germline, CDR1 DFQATT and CDR2 SNEGSKA (reference sequence). The CDR3 protein is CSARGQGGKDTQYF. The CDR3 DNA follows: TGCAGTGCTAGAGGACAGGGGGGGAAAGATACGCAGTATTTT.

The chain links TRBV4-1 to TRBJ2-1, with D possibly being TRBD2 (5 bases). V dropped 3 bases and J dropped 7 bases, with 16 bases sitting between them. Germline-derived CDR1 and CDR2 are MGHRA and YSYEKL. The CDR3 has 15 amino acids. CDR3 loop: CASSHIGVMENEQFF. CDR3 in DNA: TGCGCCAGCAGCCATATCGGGGTGATGGAGAATGAGCAGTTCTTC.

There are many counts of this clonotype. The chain has TRBV25-1 and TRBJ2-1; 9 nucleotides agree with TRBD1. V lost 5 bases to trimming and J lost 3 bases; unmatched junction nucleotides: 11. Per the germline V gene, CDR1 is MGHDK and CDR2 is SYGVNS. This CDR3 has 17 residues. Here the CDR3 reads CASSTHPGQGVYNEQFF. DNA for the CDR3: TGTGCCAGCAGTACGCATCCGGGACAGGGCGTCTACAATGAGCAGTTCTTC.

This clonotype appeared many times. The chain is built from TRBV4-3 and TRBJ2-1; D call uncertain. V dropped 0 bases and J dropped 0 bases, with 9 bases sitting between them. Germline CDR1 is LGHNA and CDR2 is YSLEER. CDR3 length: 16 amino acids. The CDR3 sequence: CASSQDRADSYNEQFF. CDR3 coding DNA: TGCGCCAGCAGCCAAGATCGTGCAGACTCCTACAATGAGCAGTTCTTC.

There are many counts of this clonotype. The V call is TRBV29-1, the J call TRBJ2-6; D is unclear. Germline CDR1 reads SQVTM; CDR2 reads ANQGSEA. Trimming removed 6 bases at V and 2 bases at J, with 11 bases between. CDR3 length equals 14 residues. The CDR3 coding sequence is TGCAGCGTCCTCCCTTGGCCTGGGGCCAACGTCCTGACTTTC. Translating gives CSVLPWPGANVLTF.

This clonotype showed up many times. The rearrangement links TRBV7-9 to TRBJ1-4, with 7 bases that match TRBD1. From germline, CDR1 is SEHNR and CDR2 FQNEAQ (reference sequence). Trimming removed 1 base from V and 7 bases from J; junction bases left unmatched: 3. CDR3 length: 14 residues. CDR3 in amino acids: CASSLEGAPEKLFF. CDR3 coding DNA: TGTGCCAGCAGCTTAGAGGGGGCACCTGAAAAACTGTTTTTT.

Worth noting for this clonotype: A junction boundary mismatches the germline segment, possibly from a read error. This sequence joins TRBV7-7 and TRBJ2-1; D is possibly TRBD2 (6 bases). Germline values: CDR1 SSHAT, CDR2 FNYEAQ (reference sequence). The CDR3 is 13 amino acids. The CDR3 DNA follows: TGTGCTAGCAGCTCGGACTACCACAATGAGCAGTTCTTC. It is translated as CASSSDYHNEQFF.

This clonotype occurred many times. The genes are TRBV7-2 and TRBJ1-2; no definite D call. This CDR3 region has 14 residues. Germline CDR1 SGHTA, CDR2 FQGNSA. Trimming cost V 3 bases and J 4 bases, with 12 bases left between them. CDR3 amino acids: CASSFADLLYGYTF. CDR3 nucleotides: TGTGCCAGCAGCTTTGCGGACCTCCTCTATGGCTACACCTTC.

This clonotype was observed many times. The chain is built from TRBV20-1 and TRBJ2-1, with D tentatively TRBD1 (5 bases). Germline V CDR1 and CDR2: DFQATT, SNEGSKA (reference sequence). The length of the CDR3 is 12 residues. The V end lost 7 bases, the J end lost 12 bases, and 19 bases lay between the germline ends. CDR3 DNA: TGCAGTGTCACGCGCCGAGGTAGGGGGCAGTTCTTC. This translates into CSVTRRGRGQFF.

This clonotype was seen at least ten times. The gene calls are TRBV29-1 and TRBJ1-2; unclear D gene. The ends were cut back, 0 bases at V and 4 bases at J, with 12 bases in the middle. The CDR3 totals 14 residues. Germline CDR1 reads SQVTM; CDR2 reads ANQGSEA. CDR3 amino acids: CSVEETSAFYGYTF. The CDR3 bases are TGCAGCGTTGAAGAGACGAGCGCCTTCTATGGCTACACCTTC.

This clonotype was detected only a few times. J is TRBJ1-2 and V is TRBV7-2, with 7 bases lining up with TRBD1. The germline gives CDR1 SGHTA, CDR2 FQGNSA. The junction had 3 bases not matched to a gene; V was cut back by 5 bases and J by 6 bases. The CDR3 contains 12 residues. Written as DNA, the CDR3 is TGTGCCAGCAGCGGGGACAGCCATGGCTACACCTTC. It translates to CASSGDSHGYTF.